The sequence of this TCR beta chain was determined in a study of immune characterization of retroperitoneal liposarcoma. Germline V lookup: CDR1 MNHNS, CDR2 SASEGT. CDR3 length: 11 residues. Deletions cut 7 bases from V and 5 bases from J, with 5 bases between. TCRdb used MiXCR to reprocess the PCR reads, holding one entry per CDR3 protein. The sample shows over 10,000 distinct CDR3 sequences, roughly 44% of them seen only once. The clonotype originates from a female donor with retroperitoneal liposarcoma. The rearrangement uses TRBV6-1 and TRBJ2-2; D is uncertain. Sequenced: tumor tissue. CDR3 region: CASINTGELFF. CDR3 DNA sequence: TGTGCCAGCATAAATACCGGGGAGCTGTTTTTT.